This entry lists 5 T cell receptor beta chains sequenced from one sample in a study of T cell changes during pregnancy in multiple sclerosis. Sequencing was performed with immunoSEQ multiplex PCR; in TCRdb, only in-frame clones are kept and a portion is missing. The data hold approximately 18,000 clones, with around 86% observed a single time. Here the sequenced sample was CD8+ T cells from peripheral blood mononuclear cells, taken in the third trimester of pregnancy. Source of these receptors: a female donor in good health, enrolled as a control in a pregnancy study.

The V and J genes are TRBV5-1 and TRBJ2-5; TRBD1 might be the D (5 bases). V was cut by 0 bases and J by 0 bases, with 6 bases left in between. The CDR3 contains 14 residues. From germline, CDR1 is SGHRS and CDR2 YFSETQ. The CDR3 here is CASSLGTNQETQYF. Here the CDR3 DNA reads TGCGCCAGCAGCTTGGGGACAAACCAAGAGACCCAGTACTTC.

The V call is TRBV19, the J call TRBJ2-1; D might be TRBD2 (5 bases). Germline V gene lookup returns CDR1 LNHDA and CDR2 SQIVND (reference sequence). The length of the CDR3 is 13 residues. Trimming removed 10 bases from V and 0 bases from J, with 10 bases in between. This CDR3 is CANAGLSYNEQFF. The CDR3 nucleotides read TGTGCCAATGCGGGTCTCTCCTACAATGAGCAGTTCTTC.

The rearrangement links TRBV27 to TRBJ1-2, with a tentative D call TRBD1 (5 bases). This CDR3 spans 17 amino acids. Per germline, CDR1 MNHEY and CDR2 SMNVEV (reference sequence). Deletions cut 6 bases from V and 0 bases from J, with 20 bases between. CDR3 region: CASSQLGVAGANYGYTF. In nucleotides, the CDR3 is TGTGCCAGCAGCCAATTAGGAGTTGCGGGGGCTAACTATGGCTACACCTTC.

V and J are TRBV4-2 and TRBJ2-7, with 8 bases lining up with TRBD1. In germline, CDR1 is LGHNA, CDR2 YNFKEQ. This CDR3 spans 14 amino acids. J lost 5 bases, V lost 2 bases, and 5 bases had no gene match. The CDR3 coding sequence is TGTGCCAGCAGCCAACCTGGACAGGGCGACGAGCAGTACTTC. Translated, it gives CASSQPGQGDEQYF.

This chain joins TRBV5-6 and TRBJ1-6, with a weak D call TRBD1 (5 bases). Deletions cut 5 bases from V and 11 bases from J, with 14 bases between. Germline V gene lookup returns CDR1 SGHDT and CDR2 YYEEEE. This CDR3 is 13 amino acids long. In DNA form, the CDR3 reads TGTGCCAGCAGTCCTACCGGGGGGACACCCCTCCACTTT. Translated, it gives CASSPTGGTPLHF.